This T cell receptor beta chain comes out of a study of T-cell memory formation after mild COVID-19. Study-level points and caveats: Among contracting clones, CD4+ were mainly CM/EM and CD8+ enriched in EMRA.

This clonotype was seen at least ten times. Antigen specificity is unknown. V dropped 5 bases and J dropped 4 bases, with 12 bases sitting between them. Germline V gene lookup returns CDR1 SGHVS and CDR2 FNYEAQ. The CDR3 has 14 residues. Employing constant-segment primers, 5'RACE generated TCR alpha and TCR beta cDNA libraries bearing sample barcodes and UMIs. TCRdb re-called the 5' RACE reads through MiXCR, storing one row per CDR3 protein. The sample shows roughly 130,000 distinct CDR3 sequences, approximately 5.9% of them seen only once. The specimen sequenced was PBMCs or a T cell subset sorted from them (not recorded which). This rearrangement joins TRBV7-6 to TRBJ1-3; no reliable D call. The origin of this receptor is an adult woman who had mild COVID-19 (a few samples of this study predate the infection). Cell type and time point are not known. CDR3 bases: TGTGCCAGCAGCCCGTCGAGTGGGGGAAACACCATATATTTT. As protein: CASSPSSGGNTIYF.